The TCR beta chain described here comes from a study of shared clonotypes between healthy human individuals. The wider study: Each donor's CD4 naive and CD4 memory cells filled three plates apiece, CD8 naive two, and CD8 memory one.

Repertoires were generated with immunoSEQ multiplex PCR, while TCRdb's copy carries only in-frame clones and drops some. The sample comprises hundreds of thousands of clones, about 80% of which are singletons, and roughly 1.9% rests with the top ten. The CDR3 has 14 amino acids. After removal of 1 base from V and 11 bases from J, the junction contained 10 bases not matched to a gene. From germline, CDR1 is SGHDN and CDR2 FVKESK. V gene TRBV14 combines with J gene TRBJ1-2; TRBD1 agrees at 7 bases. The TCR sequence derives from a woman aged 30 to 39 in good health. The sample taken for sequencing was memory CD4+ T cells sorted from blood. This sample's subset: CD45RA-negative fraction. CDR3 bases: TGTGCCAGCAGCCAAGCAGGTCTCAGGGGGGATTACACCTTC. Residues: CASSQAGLRGDYTF.